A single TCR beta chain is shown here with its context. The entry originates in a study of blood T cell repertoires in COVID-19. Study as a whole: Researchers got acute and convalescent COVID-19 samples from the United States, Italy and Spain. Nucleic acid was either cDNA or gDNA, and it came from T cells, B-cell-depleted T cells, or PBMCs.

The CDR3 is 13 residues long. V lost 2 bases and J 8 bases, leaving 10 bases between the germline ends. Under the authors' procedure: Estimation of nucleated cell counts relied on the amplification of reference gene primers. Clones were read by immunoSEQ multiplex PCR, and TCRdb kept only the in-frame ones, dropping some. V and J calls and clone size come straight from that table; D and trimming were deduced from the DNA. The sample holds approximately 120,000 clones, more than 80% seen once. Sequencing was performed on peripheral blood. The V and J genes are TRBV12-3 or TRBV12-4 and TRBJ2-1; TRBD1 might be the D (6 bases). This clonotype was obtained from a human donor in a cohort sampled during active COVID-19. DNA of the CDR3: TGTGCCAGCAGTTTAAACAGGGCCTATGAGCAGTTCTTC. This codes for CASSLNRAYEQFF.